This T cell receptor beta chain derives from a study of PD-1 blockade in mismatch repair-deficient tumors. The wider study: Patients had over 10 mismatch repair-deficient cancer types, all previously treated and progressing. Findings and limits, study-wide: Rapid post-treatment expansion, then contraction, generally preceding radiologic response, marked tumor-resident clones.

Note on this clone: The target antigen is unknown.

Libraries were prepared by immunoSEQ multiplex PCR; TCRdb keeps only in-frame clonotypes and omits some of them. The repertoire includes tens of thousands of clones, roughly 80% of them detected once, and around 5.5% sits in the top ten. The ends were cut back, 8 bases at V and 4 bases at J, with 12 bases in the middle. CDR1 and CDR2 (germline): SGHTA, FQGNSA. The CDR3 loop spans 13 amino acids. Every patient had mismatch repair deficiency by PCR or immunohistochemistry. The TCR-sequenced patients were a few responders to pembrolizumab. The sequenced sample was peripheral blood, obtained 44 weeks after starting pembrolizumab. This sequence was found in an adult with mismatch repair-deficient cancer. The chain recombines TRBV7-2 with TRBJ1-5; D call uncertain. Here the CDR3 DNA reads TGTGCCAGCGCAACATGGGTGAATCAGCCCCAGCATTTT. It yields the protein CASATWVNQPQHF.